This entry lists 21 T cell receptor beta chains sequenced from one sample in a study of blood T cell repertoires in COVID-19. Using immunoSEQ multiplex PCR, the repertoire was profiled, and TCRdb retains in-frame clones only, with some absent. The sample contains 65,000 to 70,000 clones, more than 75% of which appear only once. Sample: peripheral blood. Source of these receptors: a man between 50 and 59 years old with active COVID-19.

CDR3 sequence: CASSLRTGENSPLHF. CDR3 bases: TGTGCCAGCAGCTTGAGGACAGGAGAGAATTCACCCCTCCACTTT. The rearrangement uses TRBV11-2 and TRBJ1-6; 7 nucleotides line up with TRBD1. CDR1 and CDR2 from the germline V gene are SGHAT and FQNNGV. Unmatched junction bases numbered 6, after V lost 3 bases and J lost 7 bases. The CDR3 is 15 residues long.

The chain recombines TRBV7-9 with TRBJ1-1, with TRBD1 matching 10 bases. Germline V gene data show CDR1 as SEHNR and CDR2 as FQNEAQ (reference sequence). Unmatched junction bases numbered 6, after V lost 1 base and J lost 4 bases. The CDR3 consists of 16 residues. DNA of the CDR3: TGTGCCAGCAGCTTAGGGGACAGGGGTGGAGCCACTGAAGCTTTCTTT. It yields the protein CASSLGDRGGATEAFF. Full variable domain (remainder filled in from reference TRBV7-9 and TRBJ1-1): DTGVSQNPRHKITKRGQNVTFRCDPISEHNRLYWYRQTLGQGPEFLTYFQNEAQLEKSRLLSDRFSAERPKGSFSTLEIQRTEQGDSAMYLCASSLGDRGGATEAFFGQGTRLTVV.

V and J are TRBV28 and TRBJ2-7, with D maybe TRBD2 (6 bases). The CDR3 length is 14 residues. Germline CDR1 and CDR2: MDHEN and SYDVKM. Trimming took 10 bases from V and 6 from J, leaving 22 bases between them. CDR3 region: CATFDGGPQTEQYF. The CDR3, as DNA: TGTGCCACCTTCGACGGAGGGCCCCAGACCGAGCAGTACTTC. Full variable domain (outside the CDR3, taken from reference TRBV28 and TRBJ2-7): DVKVTQSSRYLVKRTGEKVFLECVQDMDHENMFWYRQDPGLGLRLIYFSYDVKMKEKGDIPEGYSVSREKKERFSLILESASTNQTSMYLCATFDGGPQTEQYFGPGTRLTVT.

The chain has TRBV6-2 or TRBV6-3 and TRBJ1-4, with D tentatively TRBD1 (5 bases). The CDR3 extends over 14 amino acids. Germline V gene lookup returns CDR1 MNHEY and CDR2 SVGEGT. V was clipped by 3 bases and J by 6 bases, with 11 bases between them. The CDR3 region has the DNA TGTGCCAGCAGTTATGGGACTGCGCATGAAAAACTGTTTTTT. Residues: CASSYGTAHEKLFF.

The chain uses TRBV6-5 and TRBJ1-2, with D tentatively TRBD1 (5 bases). Germline V CDR1 and CDR2: MNHEY, SVGAGI. The CDR3 is 13 amino acids. Between the trimmed V and J ends, which lost 6 bases and 3 bases, there was a span of 11 bases. The CDR3 here is CASRPGFYYGYTF. CDR3 nucleotides: TGTGCCAGCAGACCAGGGTTTTACTATGGCTACACCTTC.

CDR3 sequence (DNA): TGTGCCAGCAGCCAAGTGGGGACTAGCGGGAATTGGAATGAGCAGTTCTTC. Encoded protein: CASSQVGTSGNWNEQFF. The gene calls are TRBV4-2 and TRBJ2-1; 13 nucleotides agree with TRBD2. The CDR3 is 17 amino acids. Germline-derived CDR1 and CDR2 are LGHNA and YNFKEQ. The V gene end was trimmed by 1 base and the J gene end by 7 bases; junction bases not matched to a gene: 7.

V gene TRBV19 combines with J gene TRBJ1-4; D is ambiguous. V was clipped by 3 bases and J by 0 bases, with 11 bases between them. The germline V gene has CDR1 LNHDA and CDR2 SQIVND (reference sequence). This CDR3 has 16 amino acids. The CDR3 region has the DNA TGTGCCAGTAGTATTGGGCTCTTCTCAACTAATGAAAAACTGTTTTTT. It is translated as CASSIGLFSTNEKLFF.

This clone has a handful of counts. The junction and the germline gene differ at one end; a read error may be behind it. The chain links TRBV7-7 to TRBJ2-2; TRBD2 matches at 7 bases. Germline CDR1 reads SSHAT; CDR2 reads FNYEAQ (reference sequence). The CDR3 is 17 residues long. The CDR3 bases are TGTGCTAGCAGCTTAAACGCGGCTAGCGGGAACACCGGGGAGCTGTTTTTT. Its protein product is CASSLNAASGNTGELFF.

The sample holds a few counts of this clone. J is TRBJ1-1 and V is TRBV19; D is perhaps TRBD1 (6 bases). Germline V gene lookup returns CDR1 LNHDA and CDR2 SQIVND (reference sequence). Trimming cost V 0 bases and J 1 base, with 9 bases left between them. CDR3 size: 15 residues. The DNA for the CDR3 is TGTGCCAGTAGTATAGACGGCAGGGGGAACACTGAAGCTTTCTTT. It is translated as CASSIDGRGNTEAFF.

The V and J genes are TRBV19 and TRBJ2-5; D possibly corresponds to TRBD1 (6 bases). CDR3 size: 13 residues. The germline V gene has CDR1 LNHDA and CDR2 SQIVND (reference sequence). Trimming left V 4 bases short and J 4 bases short, with 10 bases between. The CDR3 DNA follows: TGTGCCAGTAGTACAGGGGTTCGAGAGACCCAGTACTTC. Amino acids: CASSTGVRETQYF.

CDR3 in DNA: TGTGCCAGCAGTTTCAGAGGAACCTACGAGCAGTACTTC. Its protein is CASSFRGTYEQYF. The rearrangement joins TRBV12-3 or TRBV12-4 to TRBJ2-7; D is unclear. The V gene lost 3 bases and the J gene lost 2 bases, with 8 bases spanning the gap. The CDR3 is 13 residues long.

The V and J genes are TRBV4-1 and TRBJ1-2; a weak D match, TRBD1 (6 bases). With 0 bases removed from V and 4 bases from J, the gap between germline ends came to 9 bases. The CDR3 covers 14 residues. In germline, CDR1 is MGHRA, CDR2 YSYEKL. The CDR3 loop reads CASSQDRDTYGYTF. CDR3 coding DNA: TGCGCCAGCAGCCAAGACAGGGACACCTATGGCTACACCTTC.

This chain connects TRBV28 to TRBJ1-4; D is possibly TRBD1 (6 bases). The V end was cut by 5 bases, the J end by 2 bases, with 12 bases between. The CDR3 contains 15 residues. Germline V gene data show CDR1 as MDHEN and CDR2 as SYDVKM. The CDR3 spells CASSPQGLTNEKLFF. DNA of the CDR3: TGTGCCAGCAGTCCACAGGGTCTGACTAATGAAAAACTGTTTTTT.

In this sample, this clone turned up once. The gene calls are TRBV7-8 and TRBJ2-1; 7 positions agree with TRBD2. Losses at the gene ends were 5 bases for V and 6 bases for J; bases not matched to a gene: 13. The CDR3 totals 16 residues. Germline V lookup: CDR1 SGHVS, CDR2 FQNEAQ. CDR3 region: CASSPGLAGVINEQFF. In DNA, the CDR3 is TGTGCCAGCAGCCCAGGACTCGCGGGAGTCATCAATGAGCAGTTCTTC. Full variable domain (outside the CDR3, taken from reference TRBV7-8 and TRBJ2-1): GAGVSQSPRYKVAKRGQDVALRCDPISGHVSLFWYQQALGQGPEFLTYFQNEAQLDKSGLPSDRFFAERPEGSVSTLKIQRTQQEDSAVYLCASSPGLAGVINEQFFGPGTRLTVL.

CDR3 DNA: TGTGCCAGCAGCTTACAGGGGGCAGTCGATTCACCCCTCCACTTT. Translation gives CASSLQGAVDSPLHF. J is TRBJ1-6 and V is TRBV5-6, with 9 bases lining up with TRBD1. In germline, CDR1 is SGHDT, CDR2 YYEEEE. The CDR3 is 15 residues long. Trimming at V came to 2 bases and at J to 8 bases, leaving 5 bases not matched to a gene.

This chain joins TRBV7-3 and TRBJ2-1; 9 nucleotides agree with TRBD2. Germline V gene data show CDR1 as SGHTA and CDR2 as FQGTGA. The CDR3 totals 13 residues. Trimming removed 3 bases from V and 10 bases from J; junction bases left unmatched: 4. As DNA, the CDR3 is TGTGCCAGCAGCTTGGAGCGGGAGGAAGAGCAGTTCTTC. As protein: CASSLEREEEQFF.

The CDR3 loop reads CASSTRQGTYNEQFF. CDR3 nucleotides: TGTGCCAGCAGCACCCGACAGGGGACCTACAATGAGCAGTTCTTC. The V gene is TRBV5-4, the J gene TRBJ2-1; 8 bases are a match to TRBD1. This CDR3 has 15 residues. CDR1 is SGHNT and CDR2 is YYREEE in the germline V gene (reference sequence). Germline trimming cut 4 bases from V and 2 bases from J; bases unmatched to any gene: 5.

This chain links TRBV28 with TRBJ2-7; D possibly corresponds to TRBD2 (6 bases). Germline V gene lookup returns CDR1 MDHEN and CDR2 SYDVKM. Trimming pared 2 bases from V and 2 bases from J, leaving 19 bases between. This CDR3 comprises 17 residues. The CDR3 coding sequence is TGTGCCAGCAGTTTAAGTTTAGTACTAGCTGGAACCTACGAGCAGTACTTC. Its protein is CASSLSLVLAGTYEQYF.

The chain recombines TRBV4-2 with TRBJ2-7; the match to TRBD1 covers 7 bases. Germline V lookup: CDR1 LGHNA, CDR2 YNFKEQ. The CDR3 runs 15 residues. Unmatched junction bases numbered 7, after V lost 0 bases and J lost 5 bases. CDR3 region: CASSQDSGTVNEQYF. CDR3 bases: TGTGCCAGCAGCCAAGATTCGGGGACAGTGAACGAGCAGTACTTC.

The V and J genes are TRBV28 and TRBJ2-7; TRBD1 matches 9 bases. V shed 6 bases, J shed 6 bases, and the junction held 6 bases outside the gene matches. Germline V gene lookup returns CDR1 MDHEN and CDR2 SYDVKM. The CDR3 covers 13 residues. The CDR3 sequence: CASRTGGASEQYF. The CDR3 DNA sequence: TGTGCCAGCAGGACAGGGGGGGCTTCCGAGCAGTACTTC. Full variable domain (outside the CDR3, taken from reference TRBV28 and TRBJ2-7): DVKVTQSSRYLVKRTGEKVFLECVQDMDHENMFWYRQDPGLGLRLIYFSYDVKMKEKGDIPEGYSVSREKKERFSLILESASTNQTSMYLCASRTGGASEQYFGPGTRLTVT.

This clone was seen more than once but under ten times. This chain joins TRBV7-2 and TRBJ1-2, with 7 bases identical to TRBD1. The germline V gene encodes CDR1 SGHTA and CDR2 FQGNSA. The ends lost 4 bases at V and 3 bases at J; junction bases unmatched: 5. CDR3 length: 14 residues. DNA for the CDR3: TGTGCCAGCAGCTCTGACAGGGTAGACTATGGCTACACCTTC. This codes for CASSSDRVDYGYTF.